Described below is a single TCR beta chain sequence and its context. This record comes from a study of blood T cell repertoires in COVID-19. Study summary: Samples taken during acute and convalescent COVID-19 were collected in the United States, Italy and Spain. T cells, B-cell-depleted T cells, or PBMCs supplied cDNA or gDNA.

With V trimmed by 5 bases and J by 6 bases, 6 bases remained unmatched. The CDR3 has 14 amino acids. The germline V gene encodes CDR1 MGHDK and CDR2 SYGVNS. Authors' processing steps: Amplifying reference gene primers gave estimates of nucleated cell counts. Profiling relied on immunoSEQ multiplex PCR, and the TCRdb table lists in-frame clones only, not all of them. V and J calls and clone size are as listed in that table; D and trimming were resolved from the DNA. Of 280,000 or so clones listed, about 80% are singletons. Material: peripheral blood. The TCR comes from a woman aged 45-60 years who had recovered from COVID-19. The rearrangement links TRBV25-1 to TRBJ2-1, with TRBD1 identical over 8 bases. CDR3 in amino acids: CASSPPGGGNEQFF. The DNA for the CDR3 is TGTGCCAGCAGTCCCCCAGGGGGCGGCAATGAGCAGTTCTTC. Full variable domain (missing parts from reference TRBV25-1 and TRBJ2-1): EADIYQTPRYLVIGTGKKITLECSQTMGHDKMYWYQQDPGMELHLIHYSYGVNSTEKGDLSSESTVSRIRTEHFPLTLESARPSHTSQYLCASSPPGGGNEQFFGPGTRLTVL.